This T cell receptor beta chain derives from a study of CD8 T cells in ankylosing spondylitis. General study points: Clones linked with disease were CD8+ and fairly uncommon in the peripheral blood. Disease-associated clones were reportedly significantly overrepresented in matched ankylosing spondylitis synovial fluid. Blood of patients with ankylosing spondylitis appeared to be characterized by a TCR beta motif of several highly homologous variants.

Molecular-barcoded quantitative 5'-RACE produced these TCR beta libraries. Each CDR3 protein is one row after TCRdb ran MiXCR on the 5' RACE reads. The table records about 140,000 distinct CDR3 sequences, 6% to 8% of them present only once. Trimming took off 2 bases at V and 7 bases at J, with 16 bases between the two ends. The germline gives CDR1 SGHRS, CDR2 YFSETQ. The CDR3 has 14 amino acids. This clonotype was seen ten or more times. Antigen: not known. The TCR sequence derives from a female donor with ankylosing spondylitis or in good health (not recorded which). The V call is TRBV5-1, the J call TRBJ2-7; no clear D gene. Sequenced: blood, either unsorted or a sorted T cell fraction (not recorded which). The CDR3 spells CASSFGDLLGEQYF. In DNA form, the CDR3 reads TGCGCCAGCAGCTTTGGCGACCTCCTGGGGGAGCAGTACTTC.